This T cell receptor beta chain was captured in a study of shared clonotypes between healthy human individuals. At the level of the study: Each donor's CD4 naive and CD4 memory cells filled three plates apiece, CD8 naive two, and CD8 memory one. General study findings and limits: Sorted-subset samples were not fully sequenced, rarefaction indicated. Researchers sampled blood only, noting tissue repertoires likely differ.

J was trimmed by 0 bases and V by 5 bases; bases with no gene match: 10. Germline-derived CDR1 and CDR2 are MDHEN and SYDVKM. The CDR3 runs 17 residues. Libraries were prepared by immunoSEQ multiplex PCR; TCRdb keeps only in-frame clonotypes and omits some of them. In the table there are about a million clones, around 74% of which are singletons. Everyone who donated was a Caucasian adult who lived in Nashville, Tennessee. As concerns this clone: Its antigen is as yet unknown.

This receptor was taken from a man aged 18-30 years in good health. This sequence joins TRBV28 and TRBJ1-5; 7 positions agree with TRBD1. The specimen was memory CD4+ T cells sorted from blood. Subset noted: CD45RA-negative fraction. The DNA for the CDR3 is TGTGCCAGCAGTGGCGGCCGGGACAGCTATAGCAATCAGCCCCAGCATTTT. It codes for CASSGGRDSYSNQPQHF.